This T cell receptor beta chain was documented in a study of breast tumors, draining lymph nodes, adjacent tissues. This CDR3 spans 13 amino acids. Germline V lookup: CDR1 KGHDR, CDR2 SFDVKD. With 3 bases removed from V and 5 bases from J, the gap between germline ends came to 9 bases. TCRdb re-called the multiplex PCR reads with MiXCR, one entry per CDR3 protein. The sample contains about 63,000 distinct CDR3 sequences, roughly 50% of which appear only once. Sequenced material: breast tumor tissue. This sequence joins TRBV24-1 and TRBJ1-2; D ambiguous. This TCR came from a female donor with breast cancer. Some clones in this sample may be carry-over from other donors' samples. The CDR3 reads CATSDGRHYGYTF. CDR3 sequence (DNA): TGTGCCACCAGTGATGGACGCCATTATGGCTACACCTTC.